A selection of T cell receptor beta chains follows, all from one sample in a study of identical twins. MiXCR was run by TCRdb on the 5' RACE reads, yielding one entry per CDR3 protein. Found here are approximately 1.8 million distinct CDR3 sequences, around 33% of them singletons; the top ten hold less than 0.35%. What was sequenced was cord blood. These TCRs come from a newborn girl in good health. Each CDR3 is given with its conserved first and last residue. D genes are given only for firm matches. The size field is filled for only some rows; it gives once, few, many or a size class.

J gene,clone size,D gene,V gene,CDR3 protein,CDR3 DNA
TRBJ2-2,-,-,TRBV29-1,CIWGRGLGELFF,TGCATCTGGGGGAGGGGGCTCGGGGAGCTGTTTTTT
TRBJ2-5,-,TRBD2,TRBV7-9,CASSSEREGHNEQYF,TGTGCCAGCAGCTCAGAGCGGGAGGGCCACAATGAGCAGTACTTC
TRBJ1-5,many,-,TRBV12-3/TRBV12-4,CASSWAGEGGNQPQHF,TGTGCCAGCAGTTGGGCAGGGGAAGGGGGAAATCAGCCCCAGCATTTT
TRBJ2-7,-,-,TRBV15,CATSSEGPGYEQYF,TGTGCCACCAGCAGTGAGGGGCCAGGCTACGAGCAGTACTTC
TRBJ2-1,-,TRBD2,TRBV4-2,CASSQRLAHYNEQFF,TGTGCCAGCAGCCAAAGACTAGCGCACTACAATGAGCAGTTCTTC
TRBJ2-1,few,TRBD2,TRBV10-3,CAISGLAGDYNEQFF,TGTGCCATCTCCGGACTAGCGGGGGACTACAATGAGCAGTTCTTC
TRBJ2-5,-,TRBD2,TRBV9,CASSVGLVEKTQYF,TGTGCCAGCAGCGTCGGACTAGTGGAGAAGACCCAGTACTTC
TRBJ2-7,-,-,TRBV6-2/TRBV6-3,CASKTQGHEQYF,TGTGCCAGCAAAACGCAGGGCCACGAGCAGTACTTC
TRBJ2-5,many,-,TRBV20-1,CSARRGQETQYF,TGCAGTGCGAGAAGAGGTCAAGAGACCCAGTACTTC
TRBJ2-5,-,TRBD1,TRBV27,CASRRGQGDGETQYF,TGTGCCAGCAGACGTGGACAGGGGGATGGAGAGACCCAGTACTTC
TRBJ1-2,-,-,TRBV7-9,CASSLYGMQGTGYTF,TGTGCCAGCAGCTTATACGGTATGCAGGGCACCGGCTACACCTTC
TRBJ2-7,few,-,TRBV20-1,CSTIQPGAPYEQYF,TGCAGTACCATTCAGCCGGGGGCACCCTACGAGCAGTACTTC
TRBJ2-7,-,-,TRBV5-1,CASSFAPTYEQYF,TGCGCCAGCAGCTTCGCTCCGACCTACGAGCAGTACTTC
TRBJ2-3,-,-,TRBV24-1,CSTAQSDTQYF,TGTTCCACCGCGCAGTCGGATACGCAGTATTTT
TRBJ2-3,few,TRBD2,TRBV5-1,CASSLDGGSSTDTQYF,TGCGCCAGCAGCTTGGACGGGGGGTCTAGCACAGATACGCAGTATTTT
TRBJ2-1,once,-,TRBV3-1,CASSQALTLTRSQFF,TGTGCCAGCAGCCAAGCCCTTACCCTGACCAGATCTCAGTTCTTC
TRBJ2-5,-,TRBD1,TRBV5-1,CASSFSGQGRTQYF,TGCGCCAGCAGCTTTTCGGGACAGGGAAGGACCCAGTACTTC
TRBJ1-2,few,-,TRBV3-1,CASSQENSNYGYTF,TGTGCCAGCAGCCAAGAGAACTCTAACTATGGCTACACCTTC
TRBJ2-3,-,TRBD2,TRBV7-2,CASSLTGTSFTDTRYF,TGTGCCAGCAGCTTAACCGGGACTAGCTTCACAGATACGCGGTATTTT
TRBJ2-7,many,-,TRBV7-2,CASSLGRESYEQYF,TGTGCCAGCAGCTTAGGCCGGGAGTCCTACGAGCAGTACTTC
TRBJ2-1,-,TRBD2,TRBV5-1,CASSLASGVSSYNEQFF,TGCGCCAGCAGCTTGGCTAGCGGGGTCAGCTCCTACAATGAGCAGTTCTTC
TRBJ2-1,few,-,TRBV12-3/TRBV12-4,CASSLGSVGRTAYNEQFF,TGTGCCAGCAGTTTAGGAAGTGTGGGGCGTACTGCCTACAATGAGCAGTTCTTC
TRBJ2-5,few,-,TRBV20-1,CSAREGGAYQETQYF,TGCAGTGCTAGAGAGGGGGGTGCGTACCAAGAGACCCAGTACTTC